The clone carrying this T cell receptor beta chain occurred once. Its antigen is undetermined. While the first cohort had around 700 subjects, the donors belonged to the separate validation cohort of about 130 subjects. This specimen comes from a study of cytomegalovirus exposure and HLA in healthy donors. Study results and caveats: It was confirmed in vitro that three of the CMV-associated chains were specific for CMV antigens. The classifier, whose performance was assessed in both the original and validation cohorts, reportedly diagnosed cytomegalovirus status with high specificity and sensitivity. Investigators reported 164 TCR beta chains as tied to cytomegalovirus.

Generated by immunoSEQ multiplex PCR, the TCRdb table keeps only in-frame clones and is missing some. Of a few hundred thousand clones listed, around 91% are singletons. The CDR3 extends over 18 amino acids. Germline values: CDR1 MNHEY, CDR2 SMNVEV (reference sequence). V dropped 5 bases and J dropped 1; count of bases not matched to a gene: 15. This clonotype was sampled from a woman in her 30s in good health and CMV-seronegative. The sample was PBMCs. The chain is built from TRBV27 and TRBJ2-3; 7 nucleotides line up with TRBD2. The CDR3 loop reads CASSPQDRGLRGTDTQYF. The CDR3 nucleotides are TGTGCCAGCAGTCCACAGGATAGGGGACTAAGAGGCACAGATACGCAGTATTTT.